The 28 T cell receptor beta chains below were found in one sample sequenced in a study of cytomegalovirus exposure and HLA in healthy donors. Primers: 60 Vbeta forward and 13 Jbeta reverse. The assay was immunoSEQ multiplex PCR, and TCRdb's table has in-frame clones only and misses some. The repertoire holds around 110,000 clones, with roughly 69% as singletons. Specimen: PBMCs. The receptors derive from a woman aged 40 to 55 in good health and CMV-seropositive.

The chain employs TRBV5-1 and TRBJ2-3, with TRBD1 identical over 7 bases. V lost 5 bases to trimming and J lost 2 bases; unmatched junction nucleotides: 5. This CDR3 is built from 14 residues. Germline loops: CDR1 SGHRS, CDR2 YFSETQ. CDR3 nucleotide sequence: TGCGCCAGCAGTTTAGACAGGGTCACAGATACGCAGTATTTT. Residues: CASSLDRVTDTQYF.

This chain links TRBV27 with TRBJ2-1, with 9 bases that match TRBD2. Germline V gene data show CDR1 as MNHEY and CDR2 as SMNVEV (reference sequence). The J segment lost 4 bases and the V segment lost 7 bases, leaving 2 bases of the junction unmatched. The CDR3 is 13 residues long. Written as DNA, the CDR3 is TGTGCCAGCACGGCGGGAGGGTACAATGAGCAGTTCTTC. Its translation: CASTAGGYNEQFF.

The rearrangement links TRBV10-3 to TRBJ1-5; the D gene is possibly TRBD1 (5 bases). This CDR3 is built from 18 residues. The germline V gene has CDR1 ENHRY and CDR2 SYGVKD. Between the trimmed V and J ends, which lost 6 bases and 0 bases, there was a span of 21 bases. CDR3 in DNA: TGTGCCATCAGCGATACCTCCCCGACAGATTATAGCAATCAGCCCCAGCATTTT. It specifies CAISDTSPTDYSNQPQHF.

This chain joins TRBV27 and TRBJ1-1; 7 nucleotides line up with TRBD1. CDR1 MNHEY and CDR2 SMNVEV come from the germline V gene (reference sequence). The V segment lost 3 bases and the J segment 1 base; nucleotides outside the gene matches: 5. The CDR3 spans 15 residues. CDR3 region: CASSFAQGPNTEAFF. The CDR3 bases are TGTGCCAGCAGTTTTGCACAGGGGCCGAACACTGAAGCTTTCTTT.

V and J are TRBV10-2 and TRBJ2-3, with 8 bases matching TRBD2. CDR3 length: 13 residues. With 7 bases clipped from V and 3 bases from J, the junction kept 3 bases outside the gene matches. Germline V gene lookup returns CDR1 WSHSY and CDR2 SAAADI. The CDR3 sequence: CASNQRETDTQYF. The CDR3 nucleotides read TGCGCCAGCAATCAGCGGGAGACAGATACGCAGTATTTT.

The genes are TRBV4-3 and TRBJ2-7; 9 bases agree with TRBD2. Germline V gene sequence: CDR1 LGHNA, CDR2 YSLEER. The trim removed 3 bases at V and 5 bases at J, leaving 5 bases unmatched. The CDR3 extends over 14 amino acids. CDR3: CASSHYSGGDEQYF. As DNA, the CDR3 is TGCGCCAGCAGCCACTATAGCGGGGGCGACGAGCAGTACTTC.

The rearrangement joins TRBV27 to TRBJ2-6; no firm D call. Trimming removed 5 bases at V and 0 bases at J, with 11 bases between. The V gene's germline CDR1 is MNHEY and CDR2 SMNVEV (reference sequence). The length of the CDR3 is 16 residues. CDR3 DNA sequence: TGTGCCAGCAGTCCGTACACGCCCTCTGGGGCCAACGTCCTGACTTTC. Translated, it gives CASSPYTPSGANVLTF.

For the CDR3, the DNA is TGTGCCAACATGGGACAGGGGAACTATGGCTACACCTTC. It yields the protein CANMGQGNYGYTF. The rearrangement uses TRBV2 and TRBJ1-2; 10 bases map to TRBD1. Trimming removed 10 bases from V and 2 bases from J; junction bases left unmatched: 4. CDR1 and CDR2 from the germline V gene are SNHLY and FYNNEI. CDR3 length equals 13 residues.

This chain links TRBV19 with TRBJ2-1; tentative D call: TRBD2 (6 bases). CDR1 is LNHDA and CDR2 is SQIVND in the germline V gene (reference sequence). The CDR3 has 13 amino acids. The CDR3 sequence is CASCPAGYNEQFF. The CDR3 DNA follows: TGTGCGTCCTGCCCGGCGGGATACAATGAGCAGTTCTTC.

The rearrangement uses TRBV15 and TRBJ2-3; TRBD2 aligns across 10 bases. The V gene's germline CDR1 is LNHNV and CDR2 YYDKDF (reference sequence). The CDR3 contains 19 residues. Trimming at V came to 4 bases and at J to 0 bases, leaving 13 bases not matched to a gene. The CDR3 loop is CATSKRRGQTSGSTDTQYF. CDR3 in DNA: TGTGCCACCAGCAAAAGGAGGGGTCAGACTAGCGGGAGCACAGATACGCAGTATTTT.

This clone has a single count. Distinct nucleotide sequences in the sample also encode this CDR3. The rearrangement uses TRBV29-1 and TRBJ1-2; D uncertain. Germline CDR1 reads SQVTM; CDR2 reads ANQGSEA. V was clipped by 4 bases and J by 5 bases, with 8 bases between them. The CDR3 is 11 residues long. CDR3 in amino acids: CSVVEGYGYTF. The CDR3 DNA follows: TGCAGCGTTGTTGAGGGATATGGCTACACCTTC.

DNA of the CDR3: TGTGCCAGTAGTATGGGGGGAGGTGGGAACTATGGCTACACCTTC. It codes for CASSMGGGGNYGYTF. The V call is TRBV19, the J call TRBJ1-2, with a weak D call TRBD1 (5 bases). CDR3 length equals 15 residues. From germline, CDR1 is LNHDA and CDR2 SQIVND (reference sequence). With 3 bases removed from V and 2 bases from J, the gap between germline ends came to 13 bases.

A few counts support this clone. V is TRBV4-3 and J is TRBJ1-5, with 11 bases matching TRBD1. There are 16 residues in the CDR3. V was clipped by 1 base and J by 5 bases; unmatched bases: 4. In germline, CDR1 is LGHNA, CDR2 YSLEER. The CDR3 spells CASSQGRTGGDQPQHF. Written as DNA, the CDR3 is TGCGCCAGCAGCCAAGGGAGGACAGGGGGCGATCAGCCCCAGCATTTT.

This clone was seen a handful of times. The chain employs TRBV28 and TRBJ1-1; D might be TRBD1 (6 bases). V was shortened by 7 bases and J by 3 bases, with 15 bases between the two germline ends. Germline V lookup: CDR1 MDHEN, CDR2 SYDVKM. The CDR3 has 14 amino acids. The CDR3 loop is CASKRQVEYTEAFF. DNA for the CDR3: TGTGCCAGCAAGAGACAGGTCGAATACACTGAAGCTTTCTTT.

The rearrangement joins TRBV7-9 to TRBJ2-6; D might be TRBD1 (6 bases). V gave up 2 bases and J gave up 3 bases, with 8 bases separating them. In germline, CDR1 is SEHNR, CDR2 FQNEAQ (reference sequence). The CDR3 totals 15 residues. The CDR3 DNA is TGTGCCAGCAGCTTAACAGGGTATGGGGCCAACGTCCTGACTTTC. It specifies CASSLTGYGANVLTF.

The V gene is TRBV5-1, the J gene TRBJ1-1; no firm D call. Trimming pared 4 bases from V and 6 bases from J, leaving 16 bases between. Per the germline V gene, CDR1 is SGHRS and CDR2 is YFSETQ. There are 14 residues in the CDR3. CDR3 DNA: TGCGCCAGCAGCCGGTCAGACTCTCGGCCTGAAGCTTTCTTT. Protein product: CASSRSDSRPEAFF.

The chain has TRBV6-5 and TRBJ2-2; D may be TRBD2 (5 bases). CDR1 is MNHEY and CDR2 is SVGAGI in the germline V gene. V lost 7 bases to trimming and J lost 6 bases, with 18 bases between them. The length of the CDR3 is 15 residues. CDR3 protein: CASTSERDGAGELFF. The CDR3 nucleotides read TGTGCCAGCACTTCAGAACGGGATGGGGCCGGGGAGCTGTTTTTT.

This chain uses TRBV7-2 with TRBJ2-5; D not resolved. The closer fit of TRBJ2-7 to the DNA end suggests the J call may be wrong. Germline V gene sequence: CDR1 SGHTA, CDR2 FQGNSA. The CDR3 runs 15 residues. CDR3 DNA: TGTGCCAGCGGCGAGGAAGGCATAAGCTCCTACGAGCAGTACTTC. It yields the protein CASGEEGISSYEQYF.

V usage is TRBV5-8 and J usage is TRBJ1-4, with 8 bases matching TRBD1. J lost 10 bases, V lost 5 bases, and 10 bases had no gene match. The CDR3 covers 14 residues. CDR1 SGHTS and CDR2 YDEGEE come from the germline V gene. CDR3 in DNA: TGTGCCAGCAGTCCAGGGGGCCTGGGTGGAAAACTGTTTTTT. This translates into CASSPGGLGGKLFF.

In this sample, this clone turned up a few times. This chain connects TRBV6-5 to TRBJ1-2, with 9 bases lining up with TRBD1. Per germline, CDR1 MNHEY and CDR2 SVGAGI. The CDR3 extends over 13 amino acids. The V and J ends lost 5 bases and 8 bases, in that order; junction bases with no gene match: 6. The CDR3, as DNA: TGTGCCAGCAGTAAAACAGGGGGCTTAGGCTACACCTTC. It translates to CASSKTGGLGYTF.

The genes are TRBV11-3 and TRBJ1-6; 7 bases are shared with TRBD1. Losses at the gene ends were 7 bases for V and 7 bases for J; bases not matched to a gene: 4. Germline V lookup: CDR1 SGHNT, CDR2 YENEEA. The CDR3 has 13 amino acids. DNA of the CDR3: TGTGCCAGCATCCCGGGACAGAATTCACCCCTCCACTTT. Encoded protein: CASIPGQNSPLHF.

The rearrangement joins TRBV4-3 to TRBJ2-2; 7 bases match TRBD2. Looked up from germline, CDR1 is LGHNA and CDR2 is YSLEER. V trimming: 1 base; J trimming: 1 base; junction bases outside the gene matches: 6. The CDR3 is made up of 17 amino acids. The CDR3 protein is CASSQGPSGENTGELFF. The CDR3 coding sequence is TGCGCCAGCAGCCAAGGGCCTAGCGGAGAGAACACCGGGGAGCTGTTTTTT.

The chain joins TRBV5-1 to TRBJ2-5, with 7 bases fitting TRBD2. The CDR3 totals 14 residues. Germline values: CDR1 SGHRS, CDR2 YFSETQ. Trimming took 1 base from V and 2 from J; bases not matched to a gene: 2. Here the CDR3 DNA reads TGCGCCAGCAGCTTGCAGGGAGGGCAAGAGACCCAGTACTTC. Residues: CASSLQGGQETQYF.

The V and J genes are TRBV11-2 and TRBJ2-7, with TRBD2 as a possible D gene (6 bases). Trimming removed 2 bases at V and 6 bases at J, with 11 bases between. CDR3 length: 13 amino acids. Germline-derived CDR1 and CDR2 are SGHAT and FQNNGV. The CDR3: CASSLRSGLEQYF. The DNA of the CDR3 is TGTGCCAGCAGCTTAAGGAGCGGGCTCGAGCAGTACTTC.

The V and J genes are TRBV21-1 and TRBJ2-1; the table's D call, TRBD2, has no DNA check behind it. TRBV21-1 is listed as a pseudogene. This CDR3 is 14 amino acids long. The CDR3 reads CASSASNLSNEQFF. The CDR3 DNA is TGTGCCAGCAGCGCCTCAAACTTGAGTAATGAGCAGTTCTTC.

This clone was found once. The V and J genes are TRBV6-5 and TRBJ1-2; D not certain. V was trimmed by 6 bases and J by 1 base, leaving 12 bases between them. The CDR3 has 14 residues. CDR1 is MNHEY and CDR2 is SVGAGI in the germline V gene. The CDR3 spells CASRVLGSNYGYTF. In DNA, the CDR3 is TGTGCCAGCAGGGTATTAGGGAGTAACTATGGCTACACCTTC.

The chain couples TRBV5-5 to TRBJ2-7; D possibly corresponds to TRBD1 (6 bases). Trimming cost V 6 bases and J 2 bases, with 9 bases left between them. Looked up from germline, CDR1 is SGHKS and CDR2 is YYEKEE (reference sequence). CDR3 length: 12 residues. Here the CDR3 reads CASKDRAYEQYF. In DNA form, the CDR3 reads TGTGCCAGCAAGGACAGAGCCTACGAGCAGTACTTC.

The chain uses TRBV5-8 and TRBJ1-3; D gene unclear. V gave up 5 bases and J gave up 0 bases, with 9 bases separating them. Germline-derived CDR1 and CDR2 are SGHTS and YDEGEE. The CDR3 is 14 amino acids. CDR3 DNA sequence: TGTGCCAGCAGGTCCCGGGGCTCTGGAAACACCATATATTTT. This encodes CASRSRGSGNTIYF.